This TCR beta chain was documented in a study of blood T cell repertoires in COVID-19. Looking at the study overall: The United States, Italy and Spain supplied acute and convalescent COVID-19 samples. PBMCs, B-cell-depleted T cells, or T cells provided the cDNA or gDNA that made up the material.

Authors' data handling: Reference gene primer amplification yielded estimated nucleated cell counts. Produced via immunoSEQ multiplex PCR; TCRdb's table is partial and in-frame only. V, J and clone size reflect that table, while D and trimming were determined from the DNA. This table holds 55,000 to 75,000 clones, 70% to 80% found once. Germline values: CDR1 MNHEY, CDR2 SVGAGI. CDR3 length: 15 residues. V was shortened by 2 bases and J by 5 bases, with 12 bases between the two germline ends. V gene TRBV6-5 combines with J gene TRBJ2-2, with D perhaps TRBD2 (5 bases). The specimen was peripheral blood. The source of this sequence is a man aged 55 to 70 with acute or convalescent COVID-19. In DNA form, the CDR3 reads TGTGCCAGCAGTTACGCGGAGAGGGTAACCGGGGAGCTGTTTTTT. Its protein product is CASSYAERVTGELFF.